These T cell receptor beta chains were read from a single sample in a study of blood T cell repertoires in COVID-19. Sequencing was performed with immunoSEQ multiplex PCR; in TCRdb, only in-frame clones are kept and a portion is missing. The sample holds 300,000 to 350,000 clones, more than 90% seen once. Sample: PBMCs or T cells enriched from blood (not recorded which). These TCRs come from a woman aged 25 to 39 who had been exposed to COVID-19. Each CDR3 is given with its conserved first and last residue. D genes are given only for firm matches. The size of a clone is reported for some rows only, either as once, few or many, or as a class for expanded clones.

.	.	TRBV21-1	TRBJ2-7	CASIPRVSSYEQYF	TGTGCCAGCATCCCCAGGGTTAGCTCCTACGAGCAGTACTTC
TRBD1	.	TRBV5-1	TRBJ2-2	CASSLPLGRGNGELFF	TGCGCCAGCAGCTTGCCCTTGGGCAGGGGGAACGGGGAGCTGTTTTTT
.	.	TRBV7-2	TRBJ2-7	CASSLQAGTYEQYF	TGTGCCAGCAGCTTACAGGCGGGAACCTACGAGCAGTACTTC
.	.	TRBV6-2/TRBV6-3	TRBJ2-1	CASSTSGYYNEQFF	TGTGCCAGCAGTACATCAGGATACTACAATGAGCAGTTCTTC
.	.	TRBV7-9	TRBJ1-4	CASSLSTGAGHEKLFF	TGTGCCAGCAGCTTATCCACAGGCGCCGGGCATGAAAAACTGTTTTTT
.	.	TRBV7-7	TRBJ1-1	CASSPEPRGLGWTEAFF	TGTGCCAGCAGCCCGGAACCCAGGGGTTTAGGTTGGACTGAAGCTTTCTTT
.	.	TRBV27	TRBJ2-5	CASSLSLGGAETQYF	TGTGCCAGCAGTTTAAGTCTTGGGGGGGCAGAGACCCAGTACTTC
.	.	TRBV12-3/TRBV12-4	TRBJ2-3	CASSSGFHTQYF	TGTGCCAGCAGTTCAGGGTTCCATACGCAGTATTTT
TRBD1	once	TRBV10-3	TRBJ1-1	CAIKTGQVNTEAFF	TGTGCCATCAAGACGGGACAGGTTAACACTGAAGCTTTCTTT
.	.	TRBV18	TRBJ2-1	CASSPPSSYNEQFF	TGTGCCAGCTCACCACCCAGCTCCTACAATGAGCAGTTCTTC
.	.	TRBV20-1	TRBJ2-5	CSAPTLETQYF	TGCAGTGCCCCGACTCTGGAGACCCAGTACTTC
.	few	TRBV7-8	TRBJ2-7	CASSLGQGGSYEQYF	TGTGCCAGCAGCTTAGGGCAGGGGGGATCCTACGAGCAGTACTTC
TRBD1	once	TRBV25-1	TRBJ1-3	CAGTTTGLENTIYF	TGTGCCGGGACAACGACAGGGCTGGAAAACACCATATATTTT
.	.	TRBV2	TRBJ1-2	CASSGGQDNGYTF	TGTGCCAGCAGCGGGGGTCAGGATAATGGCTACACCTTC
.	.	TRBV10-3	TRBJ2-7	CAINHGGTYEQYF	TGTGCCATCAACCACGGGGGTACCTACGAGCAGTACTTC
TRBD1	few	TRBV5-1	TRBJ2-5	CASSLGTGGFETQYF	TGCGCCAGCAGCCTAGGGACAGGGGGCTTCGAGACCCAGTACTTC
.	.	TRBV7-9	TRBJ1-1	CASSLVPAGNLNTEAFF	TGTGCCAGCAGCTTAGTCCCCGCGGGGAACCTGAACACTGAAGCTTTCTTT
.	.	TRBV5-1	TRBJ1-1	CASSLLGRENTEAFF	TGCGCCAGCAGCTTGTTGGGCAGGGAAAACACTGAAGCTTTCTTT
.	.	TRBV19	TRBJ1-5	CASSSDSRQPQHF	TGTGCCAGTAGTTCGGACTCTCGTCAGCCCCAGCATTTT
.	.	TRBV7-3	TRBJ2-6	CASSRLPLISGANVLTF	TGTGCCAGCAGCCGCCTCCCACTGATCTCTGGGGCCAACGTCCTGACTTTC
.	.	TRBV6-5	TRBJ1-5	CASSTYREYNQPQHF	TGTGCCAGCAGTACTTACAGGGAATACAATCAGCCCCAGCATTTT
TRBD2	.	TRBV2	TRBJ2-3	CASSEGWRGGTDTQYF	TGTGCCAGCAGTGAAGGATGGCGGGGGGGCACAGATACGCAGTATTTT
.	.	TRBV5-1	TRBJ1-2	CASSLFEGGYTF	TGCGCCAGCAGCTTGTTCGAGGGAGGCTACACCTTC
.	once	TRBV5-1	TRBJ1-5	CASRPTGVSNQPQHF	TGCGCCAGCCGACCCACAGGAGTTAGCAATCAGCCCCAGCATTTT
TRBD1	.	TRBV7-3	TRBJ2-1	CASSPRTGPYNEQFF	TGTGCCAGCAGCCCACGGACAGGACCATACAATGAGCAGTTCTTC
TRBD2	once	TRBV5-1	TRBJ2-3	CASRMAGGPRTQYF	TGCGCCAGCAGGATGGCGGGGGGGCCGAGAACGCAGTATTTT
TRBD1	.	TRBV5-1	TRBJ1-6	CASSSGQGGYSPLHF	TGCGCCAGCAGCTCAGGACAGGGTGGCTACTCACCCCTCCACTTT
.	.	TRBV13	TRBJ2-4	CASSLRGGVQGSIQYF	TGTGCCAGCAGCCTGCGAGGGGGGGTACAGGGAAGCATTCAGTACTTC
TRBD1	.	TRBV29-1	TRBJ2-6	CSVSGTGAAGANVLTF	TGCAGCGTCTCCGGGACAGGGGCAGCTGGGGCCAACGTCCTGACTTTC
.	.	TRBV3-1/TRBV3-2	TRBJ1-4	CASSPLTGDYEKLFF	TGTGCCAGCAGCCCACTTACAGGTGATTATGAAAAACTGTTTTTT
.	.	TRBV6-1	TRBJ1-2	CASSEVRRGHYGYTF	TGTGCCAGCAGTGAAGTAAGAAGGGGCCACTATGGCTACACCTTC
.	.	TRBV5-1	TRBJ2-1	CASSFGGLKYNEQFF	TGCGCCAGCAGCTTCGGGGGGCTAAAATACAATGAGCAGTTCTTC
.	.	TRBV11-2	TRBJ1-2	CASSLWGSDGYTF	TGTGCCAGCAGCTTATGGGGCTCGGATGGCTACACCTTC
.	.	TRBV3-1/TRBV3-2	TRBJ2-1	CASSQERWGQLYNEQFF	TGTGCCAGCAGCCAAGAACGTTGGGGGCAACTTTACAATGAGCAGTTCTTC
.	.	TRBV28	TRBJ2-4	CASSPTGNIQYF	TGTGCCAGCAGCCCGACGGGGAACATTCAGTACTTC
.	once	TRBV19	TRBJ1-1	CASRRRDTEAFF	TGTGCCAGTAGACGGAGAGACACTGAAGCTTTCTTT
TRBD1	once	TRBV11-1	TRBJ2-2	CASSLSGQRNTGELFF	TGTGCCAGCAGCTTGTCGGGACAGAGGAACACCGGGGAGCTGTTTTTT
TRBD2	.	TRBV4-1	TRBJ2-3	CASSPGASGGAGTDTQYF	TGCGCCAGCAGCCCCGGGGCTAGCGGGGGGGCGGGCACAGATACGCAGTATTTT
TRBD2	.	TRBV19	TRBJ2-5	CASSSSGGAWETQYF	TGTGCCAGTAGTTCTAGCGGGGGGGCTTGGGAGACCCAGTACTTC
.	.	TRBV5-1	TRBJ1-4	CASSLAAGALNEKLFF	TGCGCCAGCAGCTTGGCCGCTGGGGCTCTCAATGAAAAACTGTTTTTT
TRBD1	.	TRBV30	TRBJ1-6	CAWRPGQERSSYNSPLHF	TGTGCCTGGAGGCCGGGACAGGAGAGGAGCTCCTATAATTCACCCCTCCACTTT
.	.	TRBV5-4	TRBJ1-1	CASSLGETGNTEAFF	TGTGCCAGCAGCTTGGGCGAGACAGGGAACACTGAAGCTTTCTTT
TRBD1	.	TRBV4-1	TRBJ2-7	CASSRGQGINEQYF	TGCGCCAGCAGCCGGGGACAGGGGATCAACGAGCAGTACTTC
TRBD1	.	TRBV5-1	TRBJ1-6	CASSFRDRNSPLHF	TGCGCCAGCAGCTTTAGGGACAGGAATTCACCCCTCCACTTT
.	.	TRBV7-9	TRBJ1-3	CASSLALASSGNTIYF	TGTGCCAGCAGCTTAGCGCTCGCTAGCTCTGGAAACACCATATATTTT
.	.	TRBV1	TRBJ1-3	CTSRLIDRVAPGNTIYF	.
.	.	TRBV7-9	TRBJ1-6	CASSRDSSVFSPLHF	TGTGCCAGCAGCCGCGACAGCAGTGTTTTCTCACCCCTCCACTTT
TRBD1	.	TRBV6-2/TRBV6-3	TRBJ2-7	CASSYGTGGSYEQYF	TGTGCCAGCAGTTACGGGACAGGGGGTTCCTACGAGCAGTACTTC
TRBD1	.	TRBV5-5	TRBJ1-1	CASSLEDRVNTEAFF	TGTGCCAGCAGCTTGGAGGACAGGGTGAACACTGAAGCTTTCTTT
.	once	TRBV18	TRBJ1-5	CASSPGGQQHF	TGTGCCAGCTCACCAGGGGGACAACAGCATTTT
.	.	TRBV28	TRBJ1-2	CASSLGGFYGYTF	TGTGCCAGCAGTTTAGGCGGGTTCTATGGCTACACCTTC
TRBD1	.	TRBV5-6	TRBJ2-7	CASSKGQGFKWEQYF	TGTGCCAGCAGCAAGGGACAGGGTTTCAAGTGGGAGCAGTACTTC
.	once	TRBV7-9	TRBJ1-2	CASSPGGRGSGGYTF	TGTGCCAGCAGCCCCGGCGGTAGGGGATCAGGTGGCTACACCTTC
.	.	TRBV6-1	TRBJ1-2	CASSELPTGTYGYTF	TGTGCCAGCAGTGAACTCCCCACAGGGACCTATGGCTACACCTTC
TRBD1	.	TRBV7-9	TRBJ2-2	CASSFLTGQGENTGELFF	TGTGCCAGCAGCTTTCTGACGGGACAGGGCGAGAACACCGGGGAGCTGTTTTTT